A single sample is the source of the 8 T cell receptor beta chains below, sequenced in a study of blood T cell repertoires in COVID-19. The method was immunoSEQ multiplex PCR; TCRdb's version includes in-frame clones alone and lacks a portion of them. The table records about 78,000 clones, around 77% of them present only once. The sequencing input was peripheral blood. Receptors were obtained from a human donor in a cohort sampled during active COVID-19.

In its sample, this clone was seen a few times. The gene calls are TRBV3-1 (or the pseudogene TRBV3-2) and TRBJ1-2; possible D gene TRBD1, 6 bases. V lost 8 bases and J 8 bases, leaving 21 bases between the germline ends. The CDR3 runs to 14 residues. Germline assignment: CDR1 LGHDT and CDR2 YNNKEL (reference sequence). CDR3: CASEGHWGSRGYTF. The CDR3 coding sequence is TGTGCCAGCGAGGGACATTGGGGGTCGAGAGGCTACACCTTC.

The chain recombines TRBV7-8 with TRBJ1-5; unclear D gene. V was cut by 1 base and J by 2 bases, with 12 bases left in between. The CDR3 totals 16 residues. CDR1 and CDR2 from the germline V gene are SGHVS and FQNEAQ. The chain's CDR3 is CASSLGAGMGNQPQHF. The CDR3 region has the DNA TGTGCCAGCAGCTTAGGGGCGGGTATGGGCAATCAGCCCCAGCATTTT.

The V gene is TRBV6-2 or TRBV6-3, the J gene TRBJ2-4, with 8 bases lining up with TRBD2. V lost 5 bases, J lost 7 bases, and 4 bases stayed unmatched. The CDR3 loop spans 13 amino acids. The germline V gene encodes CDR1 MNHEY and CDR2 SVGEGT. CDR3 region: CASSLSGVNIQYF. In nucleotides, the CDR3 is TGTGCCAGCAGTCTTAGCGGGGTGAACATTCAGTACTTC.

The chain employs TRBV5-8 and TRBJ1-5; D is unresolved. CDR1 and CDR2 from the germline V gene are SGHTS and YDEGEE. V was clipped by 1 base and J by 7 bases, with 9 bases between them. CDR3 size: 13 residues. As DNA, the CDR3 is TGTGCCAGCAGCTTGATCGGGGTACAGCCCCAGCATTTT. Translation gives CASSLIGVQPQHF.

The CDR3 sequence is CASSQERTGGFGQPQHF. The CDR3 region has the DNA TGTGCCAGCAGCCAAGAGAGGACAGGGGGCTTTGGTCAGCCCCAGCATTTT. This chain connects TRBV4-2 to TRBJ1-5; 11 nucleotides align to TRBD1. This CDR3 is 17 amino acids long. The trim removed 0 bases at V and 6 bases at J, leaving 7 bases unmatched. Germline lookup yields CDR1 LGHNA and CDR2 YNFKEQ.

The rearrangement uses TRBV5-1 and TRBJ2-7, with 9 bases aligning to TRBD1. The CDR3 spans 15 residues. The junction had 7 bases not matched to a gene; V was cut back by 2 bases and J by 4 bases. The germline V gene encodes CDR1 SGHRS and CDR2 YFSETQ. The CDR3 bases are TGCGCCAGCAGCTTAAATCTGGGACAGGGATACGAGCAGTACTTC. This sequence encodes CASSLNLGQGYEQYF.

The CDR3 is CASSSGTGDEKLFF. CDR3 coding DNA: TGTGCCAGCAGCTCCGGGACAGGGGACGAAAAACTGTTTTTT. V usage is TRBV11-2 and J usage is TRBJ1-4; 10 positions agree with TRBD1. Germline CDR1 and CDR2: SGHAT and FQNNGV. There are 14 residues in the CDR3. V gave up 4 bases and J gave up 8 bases; unmatched junction bases: 4.

This chain connects TRBV28 to TRBJ2-7; tentatively, D is TRBD1 (5 bases). Germline V lookup: CDR1 MDHEN, CDR2 SYDVKM. The CDR3 contains 14 residues. V lost 2 bases and J 0 bases, leaving 8 bases between the germline ends. The CDR3 region has the DNA TGTGCCAGCAGTTTAGGACACCGCTCCTACGAGCAGTACTTC. Residues: CASSLGHRSYEQYF.